The next 23 T cell receptor beta chains were all read from a single sample in a study of T-cell reconstitution after alpha-beta-depleted transplantation in children. Preparation of the TCRbeta library involved a method that used unique molecular identifiers. TCRdb passed the PCR reads through MiXCR, listing each CDR3 protein once. The sample carries approximately 270,000 distinct CDR3 sequences, roughly 9.5% recorded once. The source was PBMCs from the stem cell graft donor, collected from the stem cell graft. Source of these receptors: a human donor who donated a stem cell graft to a child with SCID.

This clonotype was counted a few times. The chain couples TRBV20-1 to TRBJ2-7; 11 bases are a match to TRBD2. V dropped 5 bases and J dropped 6; count of bases not matched to a gene: 6. The CDR3 runs 13 residues. Per the germline V gene, CDR1 is DFQATT and CDR2 is SNEGSKA (reference sequence). CDR3: CSAELAGGAEQYF. In DNA form, the CDR3 reads TGCAGTGCTGAATTAGCGGGGGGGGCCGAGCAGTACTTC.

Ten or more counts support this clonotype. V is TRBV12-3 or TRBV12-4 and J is TRBJ2-7; weak D call: TRBD1 (6 bases). Deletions cut 7 bases from V and 6 bases from J, with 13 bases between. This CDR3 region has 12 residues. CDR3: CASTQGTREQYF. The CDR3 DNA is TGTGCCAGCACCCAGGGGACACGCGAGCAGTACTTC.

The chain is built from TRBV20-1 and TRBJ2-3; tentative D call: TRBD1 (5 bases). The V end was cut by 4 bases, the J end by 0 bases, with 14 bases between. The CDR3 contains 15 residues. Germline V lookup: CDR1 DFQATT, CDR2 SNEGSKA (reference sequence). In DNA, the CDR3 is TGCAGTGCTACTCGGCAGGGTTCTAGCACAGATACGCAGTATTTT. This translates into CSATRQGSSTDTQYF.

The V call is TRBV27, the J call TRBJ2-1; TRBD2 agrees at 10 bases. The CDR3 contains 16 residues. CDR1 MNHEY and CDR2 SMNVEV come from the germline V gene (reference sequence). J was trimmed by 4 bases and V by 6 bases; bases with no gene match: 9. The CDR3 DNA reads as TGTGCCAGCAGACTCCGCCAGCGGGGGGGGTACAATGAGCAGTTCTTC. Its protein product is CASRLRQRGGYNEQFF.

This clonotype was counted only a few times. The chain links TRBV3-1 to TRBJ1-1; D not resolved. Germline V gene data show CDR1 as LGHDT and CDR2 as YNNKEL (reference sequence). Trimming left V 5 bases short and J 5 bases short, with 9 bases between. The CDR3 extends over 12 amino acids. CDR3 nucleotides: TGTGCCAGCAGCGATCAGTGGACTGAAGCTTTCTTT. Translating it yields CASSDQWTEAFF.

This clonotype was observed at least ten times. This rearrangement joins TRBV5-1 to TRBJ2-1; D remains ambiguous. V was pared by 0 bases and J by 3 bases, with 4 bases between. Germline loops: CDR1 SGHRS, CDR2 YFSETQ. CDR3 length equals 13 residues. As DNA, the CDR3 is TGCGCCAGCAGCTTGGAAAACTACAATGAGCAGTTCTTC. Translated, it gives CASSLENYNEQFF.

This clonotype was recorded a few times. The V call is TRBV12-3 or TRBV12-4, the J call TRBJ1-2; no clear D. The CDR3 has 14 residues. V was clipped by 3 bases and J by 5 bases, with 13 bases between them. The CDR3 DNA sequence: TGTGCCAGCAGTTTTGGTGTGACGGGATATGGCTACACCTTC. This codes for CASSFGVTGYGYTF.

The genes are TRBV9 and TRBJ2-2; D is perhaps TRBD1 or TRBD2 (6 bases each). CDR1 and CDR2 from the germline V gene are SGDLS and YYNGEE. Trimming left V 4 bases short and J 1 base short, with 14 bases between. This CDR3 spans 16 amino acids. Written as DNA, the CDR3 is TGTGCCAGCAGCTCGGGGGACACCGTGAACACCGGGGAGCTGTTTTTT. It translates to CASSSGDTVNTGELFF.

This clonotype was recorded many times. The CDR3 loop reads CASSPQPRETGELFF. The CDR3, as DNA: TGTGCCAGCAGCCCCCAACCCAGGGAAACCGGGGAGCTGTTTTTT. The chain links TRBV9 to TRBJ2-2; maybe TRBD1 (5 bases). Germline assignment: CDR1 SGDLS and CDR2 YYNGEE. The CDR3 extends over 15 amino acids. The V gene lost 4 bases and the J gene lost 5 bases, with 15 bases spanning the gap. The full variable domain, in which reference TRBV9 and TRBJ2-2 provide the parts outside the CDR3, is DSGVTQTPKHLITATGQRVTLRCSPRSGDLSVYWYQQSLDQGLQFLIQYYNGEERAKGNILERFSAQQFPDLHSELNLSSLELGDSALYFCASSPQPRETGELFFGEGSRLTVL.

This clonotype was observed at least ten times. The genes are TRBV3-1 and TRBJ2-4, with a weak D call TRBD2 (6 bases). Between the trimmed V and J ends, which lost 2 bases and 8 bases, there was a span of 16 bases. This CDR3 is 15 amino acids long. CDR1 and CDR2 (germline): LGHDT, YNNKEL (reference sequence). The CDR3 region is CASSQSGPSEHIQYF. CDR3 nucleotide sequence: TGTGCCAGCAGCCAATCGGGGCCTAGCGAGCACATTCAGTACTTC.

This sequence joins TRBV5-1 and TRBJ2-5; D remains unclear. There are 11 residues in the CDR3. Germline values: CDR1 SGHRS, CDR2 YFSETQ. Trimming pared 3 bases from V and 10 bases from J, leaving 10 bases between. CDR3 bases: TGCGCCAGCAGCTCTAAAGTCATCCAGTACTTC. Amino acids: CASSSKVIQYF.

V usage is TRBV27 and J usage is TRBJ2-5; TRBD2 matches at 11 bases. V gave up 2 bases and J gave up 8 bases; unmatched junction bases: 7. The CDR3 is made up of 15 amino acids. Germline lookup yields CDR1 MNHEY and CDR2 SMNVEV (reference sequence). CDR3 in amino acids: CASSLVAGGLGTQYF. The CDR3 DNA reads TGTGCCAGCAGTTTAGTAGCGGGGGGGCTCGGAACCCAGTACTTC.

This clonotype was counted many times. The CDR3: CASSRTLGSADTQYF. The CDR3 nucleotides read TGTGCCAGCAGCCGCACCCTTGGGAGTGCAGATACGCAGTATTTT. V usage is TRBV7-9 and J usage is TRBJ2-3, with D possibly being TRBD2 (5 bases). CDR3 length: 15 residues. The germline gives CDR1 SEHNR, CDR2 FQNEAQ (reference sequence). V lost 5 bases and J 4 bases, leaving 16 bases between the germline ends.

This clonotype has at least ten counts. The chain combines TRBV14 with TRBJ2-3, with TRBD1 as a possible D gene (5 bases). There are 15 residues in the CDR3. Germline CDR1 SGHDN, CDR2 FVKESK. V dropped 0 bases and J dropped 2 bases, with 9 bases sitting between them. For the CDR3, the DNA is TGTGCCAGCAGCCAAGAAGCAGGGAACACAGATACGCAGTATTTT. This gives the protein CASSQEAGNTDTQYF.

This clonotype has just a few counts. The chain joins TRBV5-5 to TRBJ2-5; the D gene could be TRBD1 or TRBD2 (5 bases each). Germline V lookup: CDR1 SGHKS, CDR2 YYEKEE (reference sequence). The V end was cut by 1 base, the J end by 1 base, with 11 bases between. The CDR3 totals 15 residues. The CDR3 region is CASSLYGASQETQYF. In nucleotides, the CDR3 is TGTGCCAGCAGCTTGTACGGGGCCAGCCAAGAGACCCAGTACTTC.

The V call is TRBV20-1, the J call TRBJ2-3; TRBD2 aligns across 8 bases. After removal of 5 bases from V and 0 bases from J, the junction contained 4 bases not matched to a gene. Germline CDR1 is DFQATT and CDR2 is SNEGSKA (reference sequence). This CDR3 contains 14 residues. The CDR3 loop is CSAPSGLSTDTQYF. In nucleotides, the CDR3 is TGCAGTGCTCCTAGCGGGCTTAGCACAGATACGCAGTATTTT.

A few counts support this clonotype. The chain carries TRBV6-2 or TRBV6-3 and TRBJ1-2; D is possibly TRBD1 (6 bases). The germline V and J ends were trimmed by 5 bases and 6 bases, with 19 bases remaining between them. Germline loops: CDR1 MNHEY, CDR2 SVGEGT. The CDR3 runs 15 residues. In nucleotides, the CDR3 is TGTGCCAGCAGTCAGGGGTCGACGCCGGTGAATGGCTACACCTTC. Its protein product is CASSQGSTPVNGYTF.

This rearrangement joins TRBV5-1 to TRBJ2-7, with 10 bases matching TRBD1. V dropped 0 bases and J dropped 3; count of bases not matched to a gene: 12. The germline gives CDR1 SGHRS, CDR2 YFSETQ. This CDR3 has 18 amino acids. CDR3 sequence reads: CASSLALGTGTGVYEQYF. CDR3 DNA: TGCGCCAGCAGCTTGGCGTTGGGGACCGGGACAGGGGTCTACGAGCAGTACTTC.

This clonotype was picked up many times. V gene TRBV9 combines with J gene TRBJ1-1; D is unclear. CDR1 and CDR2 (germline): SGDLS, YYNGEE. The CDR3 has 15 amino acids. The V and J ends lost 0 bases and 1 base respectively, with 10 bases between them. The CDR3 loop is CASSVGPTWNTEAFF. The CDR3 DNA reads TGTGCCAGCAGCGTAGGGCCTACCTGGAACACTGAAGCTTTCTTT.

This rearrangement joins TRBV20-1 to TRBJ2-7; a possible D gene is TRBD1 (5 bases). V gave up 7 bases and J gave up 2 bases, with 18 bases separating them. Germline CDR1 is DFQATT and CDR2 is SNEGSKA (reference sequence). The CDR3 sequence is 14 residues long. CDR3 amino acids: CSVPGRVGAYEQYF. In nucleotides, the CDR3 is TGCAGTGTTCCCGGCCGGGTAGGGGCCTACGAGCAGTACTTC.

The chain carries TRBV21-1 and TRBJ1-6; the DNA was not compared with TRBD1, the D call given in the table. TRBV21-1 corresponds to a pseudogene. The CDR3 loop spans 20 amino acids. CDR3 region: CASTGDGKNRGSSYNSPLHF. The DNA of the CDR3 is TGTGCCAGCACCGGTGACGGGAAAAACAGGGGGAGCTCCTATAATTCACCCCTCCACTTT.

A word on this clonotype: The missing conserved phenylalanine or tryptophan at the end of this CDR3 makes a read error likely. The chain joins TRBV5-6 to TRBJ2-1; unclear D gene. The CDR3 is 14 residues long. The germline V and J ends were trimmed by 4 bases and 4 bases, with 12 bases remaining between them. The germline V gene has CDR1 SGHDT and CDR2 YYEEEE. The CDR3 here is CASSKRTFYNEQFS. The DNA for the CDR3 is TGTGCCAGCAGCAAACGAACCTTTTACAATGAGCAGTTCTCC.

This clonotype was seen a handful of times. J is TRBJ2-2 and V is TRBV4-1; D remains ambiguous. Germline V lookup: CDR1 MGHRA, CDR2 YSYEKL. The V end lost 3 bases, the J end lost 1 base, and 3 bases lay between the germline ends. The CDR3 contains 13 residues. CDR3 sequence (DNA): TGCGCCAGCAGCCAGGGGAACACCGGGGAGCTGTTTTTT. Protein product: CASSQGNTGELFF.